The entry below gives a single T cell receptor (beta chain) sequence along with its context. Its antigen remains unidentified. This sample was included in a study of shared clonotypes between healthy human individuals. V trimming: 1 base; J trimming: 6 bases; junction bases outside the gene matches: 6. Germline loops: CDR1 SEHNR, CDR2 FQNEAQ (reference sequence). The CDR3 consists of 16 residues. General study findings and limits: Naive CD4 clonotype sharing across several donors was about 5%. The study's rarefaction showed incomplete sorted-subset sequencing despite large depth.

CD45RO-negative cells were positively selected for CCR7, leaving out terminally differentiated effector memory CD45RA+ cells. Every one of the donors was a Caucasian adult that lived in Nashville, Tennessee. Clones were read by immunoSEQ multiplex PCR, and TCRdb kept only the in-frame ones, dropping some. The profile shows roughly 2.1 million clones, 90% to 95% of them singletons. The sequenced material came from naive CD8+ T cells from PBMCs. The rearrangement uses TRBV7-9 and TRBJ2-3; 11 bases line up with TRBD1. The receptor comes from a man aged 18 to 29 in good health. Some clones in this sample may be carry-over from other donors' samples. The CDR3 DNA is TGTGCCAGCAGCTTAGTGTTTGGACAGGGGGCGGATACGCAGTATTTT. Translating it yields CASSLVFGQGADTQYF.